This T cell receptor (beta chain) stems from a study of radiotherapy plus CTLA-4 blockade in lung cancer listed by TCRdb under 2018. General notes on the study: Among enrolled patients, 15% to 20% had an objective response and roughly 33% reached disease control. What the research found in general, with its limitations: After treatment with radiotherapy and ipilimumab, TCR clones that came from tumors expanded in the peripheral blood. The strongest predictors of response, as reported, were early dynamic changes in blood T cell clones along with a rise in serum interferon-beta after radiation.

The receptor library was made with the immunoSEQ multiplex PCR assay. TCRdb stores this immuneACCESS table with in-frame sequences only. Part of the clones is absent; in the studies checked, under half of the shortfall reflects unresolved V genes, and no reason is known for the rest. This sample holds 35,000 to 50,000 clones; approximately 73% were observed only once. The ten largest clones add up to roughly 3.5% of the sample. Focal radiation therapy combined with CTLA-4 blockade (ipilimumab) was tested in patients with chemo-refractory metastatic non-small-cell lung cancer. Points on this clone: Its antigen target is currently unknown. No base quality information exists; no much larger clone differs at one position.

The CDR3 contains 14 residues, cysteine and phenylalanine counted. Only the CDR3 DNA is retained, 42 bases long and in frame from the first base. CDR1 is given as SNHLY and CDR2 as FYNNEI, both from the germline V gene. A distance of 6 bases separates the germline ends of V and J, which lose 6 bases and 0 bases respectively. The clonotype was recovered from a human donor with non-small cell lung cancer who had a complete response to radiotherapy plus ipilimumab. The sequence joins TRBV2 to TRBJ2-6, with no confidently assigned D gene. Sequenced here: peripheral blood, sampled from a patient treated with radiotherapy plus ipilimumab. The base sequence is TGTGCCAGCAGGGAGATCTCTGGGGCCAACGTCCTGACTTTC. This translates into CASREISGANVLTF. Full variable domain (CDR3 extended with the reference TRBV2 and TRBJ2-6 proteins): EPEVTQTPSHQVTQMGQEVILRCVPISNHLYFYWYRQILGQKVEFLVSFYNNEISEKSEIFDDQFSVERPDGSNFTLKIRSTKLEDSAMYFCASREISGANVLTFGAGSRLTVL.